This T cell receptor (beta chain) stems from a study of T cell responses to AZD1222 COVID-19 vaccine. Study results and limitations: Possibly, clonal diversity was underestimated; donors were largely white British and included more females. Unmutated regions of variants are reportedly targeted by nearly half of spike-specific TCRs.

Assay: immunoSEQ multiplex PCR; the TCRdb copy retains only in-frame clones and omits some. The data show around 150,000 clones, just under 95% seen once. With regard to this clone: Its antigen is unidentified.

CDR3 length: 16 amino acids. CDR1 is LNHDA and CDR2 is SQIVND in the germline V gene (reference sequence). The germline V and J ends were trimmed by 3 bases and 1 base, with 15 bases remaining between them. The source of this sequence is an adult in good health. The genes are TRBV19 and TRBJ1-2, with D unclear. Source: peripheral blood, taken on day 0 of AZD1222 vaccination. CDR3 DNA: TGTGCCAGTAGTATGAGGATAAGGGCGAATAACTATGGCTACACCTTC. Protein product: CASSMRIRANNYGYTF.